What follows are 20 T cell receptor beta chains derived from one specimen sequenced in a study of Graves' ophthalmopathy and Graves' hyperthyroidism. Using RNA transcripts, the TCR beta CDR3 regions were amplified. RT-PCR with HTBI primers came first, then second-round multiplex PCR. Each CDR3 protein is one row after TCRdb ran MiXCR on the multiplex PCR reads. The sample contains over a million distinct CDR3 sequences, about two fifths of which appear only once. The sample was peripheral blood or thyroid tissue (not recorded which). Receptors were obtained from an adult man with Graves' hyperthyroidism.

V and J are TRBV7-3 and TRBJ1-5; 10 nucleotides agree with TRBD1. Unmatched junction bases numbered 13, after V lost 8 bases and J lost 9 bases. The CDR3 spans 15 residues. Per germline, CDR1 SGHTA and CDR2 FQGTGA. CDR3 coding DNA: TGTGCCAGCGGGGAGGGACAGGGGCCTGGATGGCCCCAGCATTTT. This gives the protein CASGEGQGPGWPQHF.

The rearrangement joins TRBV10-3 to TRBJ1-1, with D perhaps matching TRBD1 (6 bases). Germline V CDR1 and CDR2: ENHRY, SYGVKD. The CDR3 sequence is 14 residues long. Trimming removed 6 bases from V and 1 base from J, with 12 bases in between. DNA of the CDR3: TGTGCCATCAGACCGTCGACAGGGAACACTGAAGCTTTCTTT. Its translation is CAIRPSTGNTEAFF.

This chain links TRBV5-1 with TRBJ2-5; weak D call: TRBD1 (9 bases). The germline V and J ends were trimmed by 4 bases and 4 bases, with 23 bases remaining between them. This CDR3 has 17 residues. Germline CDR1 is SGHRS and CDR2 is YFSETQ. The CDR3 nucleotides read TGCGCCAGCAGCCGGGAGGGGGACAGGGACCAGGGAGAGACCCAGTACTTC. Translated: CASSREGDRDQGETQYF.

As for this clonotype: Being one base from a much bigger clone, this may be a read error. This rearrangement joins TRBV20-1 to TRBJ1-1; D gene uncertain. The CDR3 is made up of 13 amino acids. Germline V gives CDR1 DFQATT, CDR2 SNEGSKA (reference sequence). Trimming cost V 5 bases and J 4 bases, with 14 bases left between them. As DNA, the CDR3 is TGCAGTGCTCCGACTGAATTGAGCACTGAAGCTTTCTTT. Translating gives CSAPTELSTEAFF.

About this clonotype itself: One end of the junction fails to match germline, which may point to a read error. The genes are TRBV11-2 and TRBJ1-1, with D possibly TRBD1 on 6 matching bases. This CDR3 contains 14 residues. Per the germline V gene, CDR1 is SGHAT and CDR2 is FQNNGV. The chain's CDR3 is CASSPRTANAEAFF. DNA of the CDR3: TGTGCCAGCAGCCCGAGGACAGCGAACGCTGAAGCTTTCTTT. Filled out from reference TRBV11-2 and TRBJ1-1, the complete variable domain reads EAGVAQSPRYKIIEKRQSVAFWCNPISGHATLYWYQQILGQGPKLLIQFQNNGVVDDSQLPKDRFSAERLKGVDSTLKIQPAKLEDSAVYLCASSPRTANAEAFFGQGTRLTVV.

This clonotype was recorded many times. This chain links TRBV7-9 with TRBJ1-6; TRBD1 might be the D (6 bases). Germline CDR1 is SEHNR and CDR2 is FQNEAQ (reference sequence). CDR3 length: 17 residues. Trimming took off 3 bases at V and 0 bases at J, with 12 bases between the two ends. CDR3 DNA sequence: TGTGCCAGCAGCTTCCACAGGGCCAGCTCCTATAATTCACCCCTCCACTTT. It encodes CASSFHRASSYNSPLHF.

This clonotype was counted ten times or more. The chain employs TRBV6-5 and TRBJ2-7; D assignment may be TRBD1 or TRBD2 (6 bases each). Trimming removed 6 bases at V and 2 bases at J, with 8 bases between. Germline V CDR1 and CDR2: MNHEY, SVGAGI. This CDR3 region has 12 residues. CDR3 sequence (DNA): TGTGCCAGCAGAAGGGGGGCCTACGAGCAGTACTTC. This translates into CASRRGAYEQYF.

CDR3 nucleotides: TGTGCCAGCAGCGTATCAGACGACAGGGGCTACGAGCAGTACTTC. This translates into CASSVSDDRGYEQYF. This rearrangement joins TRBV7-4 to TRBJ2-7; 8 nucleotides agree with TRBD1. Germline values: CDR1 SGHVT, CDR2 SQSDAQ. The length of the CDR3 is 15 residues. V dropped 5 bases and J dropped 3; count of bases not matched to a gene: 9.

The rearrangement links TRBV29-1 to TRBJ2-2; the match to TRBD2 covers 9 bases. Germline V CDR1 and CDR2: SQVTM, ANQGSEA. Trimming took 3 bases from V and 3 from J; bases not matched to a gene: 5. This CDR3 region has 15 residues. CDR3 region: CSVEAGGPYTGELFF. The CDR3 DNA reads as TGCAGCGTTGAGGCGGGGGGGCCGTACACCGGGGAGCTGTTTTTT.

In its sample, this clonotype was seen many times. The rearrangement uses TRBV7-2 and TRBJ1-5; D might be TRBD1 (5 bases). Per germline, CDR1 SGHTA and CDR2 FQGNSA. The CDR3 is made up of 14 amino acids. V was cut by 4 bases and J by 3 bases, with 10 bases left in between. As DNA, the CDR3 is TGTGCCAGCAGCTCCGGGACCTTCAATCAGCCCCAGCATTTT. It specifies CASSSGTFNQPQHF.

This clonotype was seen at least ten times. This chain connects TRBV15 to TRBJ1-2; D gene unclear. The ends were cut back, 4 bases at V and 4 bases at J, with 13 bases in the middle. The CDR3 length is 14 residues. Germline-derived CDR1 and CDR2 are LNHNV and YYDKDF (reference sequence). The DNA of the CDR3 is TGTGCCACCAGCAAAGGTGTCGAAGGCTATGGCTACACCTTC. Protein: CATSKGVEGYGYTF.

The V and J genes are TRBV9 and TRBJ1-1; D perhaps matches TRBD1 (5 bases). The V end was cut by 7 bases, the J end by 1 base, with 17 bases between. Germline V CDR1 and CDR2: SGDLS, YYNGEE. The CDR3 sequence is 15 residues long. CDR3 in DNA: TGTGCCAGCTCTCGACTCCGGGGGACGAACACTGAAGCTTTCTTT. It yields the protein CASSRLRGTNTEAFF.

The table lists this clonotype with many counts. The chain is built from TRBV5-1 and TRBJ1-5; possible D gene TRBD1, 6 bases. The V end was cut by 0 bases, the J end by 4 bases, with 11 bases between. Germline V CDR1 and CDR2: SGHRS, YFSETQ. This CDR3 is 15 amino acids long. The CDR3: CASSLAGTLNQPQHF. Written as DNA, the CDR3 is TGCGCCAGCAGCTTGGCCGGGACACTTAATCAGCCCCAGCATTTT.

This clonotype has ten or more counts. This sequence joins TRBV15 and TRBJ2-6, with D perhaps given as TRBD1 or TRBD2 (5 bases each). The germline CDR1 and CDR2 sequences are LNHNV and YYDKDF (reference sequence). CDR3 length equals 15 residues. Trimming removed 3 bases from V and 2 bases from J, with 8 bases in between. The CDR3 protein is CATSSQGPGANVLTF. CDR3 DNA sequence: TGTGCCACCAGCAGCCAGGGACCTGGGGCCAACGTCCTGACTTTC.

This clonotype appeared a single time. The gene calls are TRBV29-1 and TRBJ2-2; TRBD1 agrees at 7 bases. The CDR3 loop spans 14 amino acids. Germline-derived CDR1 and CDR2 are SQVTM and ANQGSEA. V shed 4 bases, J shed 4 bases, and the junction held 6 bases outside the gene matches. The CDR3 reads CSVARGQSTGELFF. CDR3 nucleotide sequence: TGCAGCGTTGCAAGGGGACAGAGCACCGGGGAGCTGTTTTTT.

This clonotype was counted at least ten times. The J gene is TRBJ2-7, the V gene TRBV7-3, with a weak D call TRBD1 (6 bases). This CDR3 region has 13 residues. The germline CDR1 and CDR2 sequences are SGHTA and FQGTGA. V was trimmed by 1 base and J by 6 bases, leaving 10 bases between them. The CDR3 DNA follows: TGTGCCAGCAGCTTAAACAGGGCAACCGAGCAGTACTTC. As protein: CASSLNRATEQYF.

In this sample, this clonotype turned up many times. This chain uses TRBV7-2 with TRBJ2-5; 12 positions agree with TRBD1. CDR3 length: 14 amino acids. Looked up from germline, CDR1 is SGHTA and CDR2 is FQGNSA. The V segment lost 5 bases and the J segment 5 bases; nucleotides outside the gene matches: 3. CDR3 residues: CASSRDRGPETQYF. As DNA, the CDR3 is TGTGCCAGCAGCCGGGACAGGGGGCCCGAGACCCAGTACTTC. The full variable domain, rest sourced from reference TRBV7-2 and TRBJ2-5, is GAGVSQSPSNKVTEKGKDVELRCDPISGHTALYWYRQSLGQGLEFLIYFQGNSAPDKSGLPSDRFSAERTGGSVSTLTIQRTQQEDSAVYLCASSRDRGPETQYFGPGTRLLVL.

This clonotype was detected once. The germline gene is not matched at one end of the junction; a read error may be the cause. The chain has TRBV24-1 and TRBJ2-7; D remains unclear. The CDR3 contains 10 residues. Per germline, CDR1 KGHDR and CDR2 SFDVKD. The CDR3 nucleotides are TGTGCCGCCAGAACCTACGAGCAGTACTTC. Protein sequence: CAARTYEQYF.

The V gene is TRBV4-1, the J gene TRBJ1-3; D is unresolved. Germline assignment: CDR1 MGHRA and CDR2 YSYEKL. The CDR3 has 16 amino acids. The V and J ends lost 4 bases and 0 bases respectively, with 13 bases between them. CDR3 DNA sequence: TGCGCCAGCAGCCGAGCTGCCGGGGTCTCTGGAAACACCATATATTTT. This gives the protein CASSRAAGVSGNTIYF.

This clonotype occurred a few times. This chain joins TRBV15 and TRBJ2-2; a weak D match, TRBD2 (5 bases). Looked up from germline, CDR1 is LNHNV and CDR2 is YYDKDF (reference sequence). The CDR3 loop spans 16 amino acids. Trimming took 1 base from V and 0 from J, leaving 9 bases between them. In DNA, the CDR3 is TGTGCCACCAGCAGAGGGACTTTAACGAACACCGGGGAGCTGTTTTTT. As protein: CATSRGTLTNTGELFF.